This TCR beta chain stems from a study of cytomegalovirus exposure and HLA in healthy donors. The study ran its PCR with 60 Vbeta and 13 Jbeta primers. TCRdb's copy holds only in-frame clones and misses some; the assay was immunoSEQ multiplex PCR. The repertoire has approximately 110,000 clones, roughly 13% of them found once; the top ten carry 16%. Sequencing input: PBMCs. The source is a man in his forties in good health and CMV-seropositive.

The CDR3 region has the DNA TGCGCCAGCAGCTTGGTTGCGGGAAACACCGGGGAGCTGTTTTTT. Protein product: CASSLVAGNTGELFF. The V gene is TRBV5-1, the J gene TRBJ2-2, with D possibly matching TRBD2 (6 bases). The CDR3 consists of 15 residues. The V gene's germline CDR1 is SGHRS and CDR2 YFSETQ. Trimming cost V 0 bases and J 2 bases, with 8 bases left between them.